Here is one TCR beta chain with its context. This specimen belongs to a study of blood T cell repertoires in COVID-19. V was pared by 7 bases and J by 7 bases, with 29 bases between. This CDR3 is 17 amino acids long. Only in-frame clones appear in the TCRdb table, and some are missing; sequencing was by immunoSEQ multiplex PCR. In the table there are about 150,000 clones, 83% of which are singletons. The V and J genes are TRBV23-1 and TRBJ2-7; a weak D match, TRBD2 (5 bases). TRBV23-1 is an open reading frame whose function is uncertain. This TCR derives from a woman of 80 years or more with acute or convalescent COVID-19. Sequenced: peripheral blood. CDR3 sequence: CASTSFNRGSPTTEQYF. The CDR3 DNA reads as TGCGCCAGCACCTCCTTTAATCGGGGAAGTCCTACGACAGAGCAGTACTTC.